These 5 T cell receptor beta chains share one sample of origin, sequenced in a study of CD8 T cells in ankylosing spondylitis. Study-wide results and limits: The study identified a TCR beta motif of several highly homologous variants that appeared characteristic of ankylosing spondylitis blood.

These receptors' targets are unknown. TCRdb analysed the 5' RACE reads with MiXCR anew, one entry per CDR3 protein. Of about 510,000 distinct CDR3 sequences listed, about 5.2% were seen once; the top ten hold roughly 3.5%. The sequenced sample consisted of blood, either unsorted or a sorted T cell fraction (not recorded which). Receptors were obtained from a male donor with ankylosing spondylitis.

In its sample, this clonotype was seen many times. This rearrangement joins TRBV28 to TRBJ1-2; 7 bases are a match to TRBD1. Germline V gives CDR1 MDHEN, CDR2 SYDVKM. The CDR3 spans 15 residues. The junction had 4 bases not matched to a gene; V was cut back by 2 bases and J by 1 base. Written as DNA, the CDR3 is TGTGCCAGCAGTTTAGGGACAGTCATTAACTATGGCTACACCTTC. Translating it yields CASSLGTVINYGYTF.

This clonotype showed up many times. The chain employs TRBV7-3 and TRBJ1-2; D gene ambiguous. Germline assignment: CDR1 SGHTA and CDR2 FQGTGA. The CDR3 runs to 13 residues. V lost 2 bases, J lost 7 bases, and 11 bases lay in between. The CDR3: CASSLGLGVGYTF. Written as DNA, the CDR3 is TGTGCCAGCAGCTTAGGGCTCGGGGTTGGCTACACCTTC.

This clonotype was counted at least ten times. The chain is built from TRBV20-1 and TRBJ1-5; no clear D gene. The V end lost 0 bases, the J end lost 5 bases, and 5 bases lay between the germline ends. The CDR3 runs 12 residues. The germline gives CDR1 DFQATT, CDR2 SNEGSKA (reference sequence). The CDR3 is CSARDLDQPQHF. DNA for the CDR3: TGCAGTGCTAGAGATCTGGATCAGCCCCAGCATTTT.

This clonotype was recorded many times. The rearrangement uses TRBV7-2 and TRBJ1-2, with 8 bases that match TRBD1. CDR3 size: 15 residues. J lost 7 bases, V lost 3 bases, and 10 bases had no gene match. Germline V lookup: CDR1 SGHTA, CDR2 FQGNSA. CDR3 DNA sequence: TGTGCCAGCAGCTTTGGGTCCACAGGGGGGTCTGGCTACACCTTC. Encoded protein: CASSFGSTGGSGYTF.

This clonotype was seen many times. The rearrangement joins TRBV20-1 to TRBJ1-1; D ambiguous. Trimming removed 1 base at V and 0 bases at J, with 12 bases between. Germline V gene data show CDR1 as DFQATT and CDR2 as SNEGSKA (reference sequence). There are 15 residues in the CDR3. CDR3 sequence: CSARAELSMNTEAFF. The CDR3 DNA is TGCAGTGCTAGAGCGGAGCTTTCCATGAACACTGAAGCTTTCTTT.